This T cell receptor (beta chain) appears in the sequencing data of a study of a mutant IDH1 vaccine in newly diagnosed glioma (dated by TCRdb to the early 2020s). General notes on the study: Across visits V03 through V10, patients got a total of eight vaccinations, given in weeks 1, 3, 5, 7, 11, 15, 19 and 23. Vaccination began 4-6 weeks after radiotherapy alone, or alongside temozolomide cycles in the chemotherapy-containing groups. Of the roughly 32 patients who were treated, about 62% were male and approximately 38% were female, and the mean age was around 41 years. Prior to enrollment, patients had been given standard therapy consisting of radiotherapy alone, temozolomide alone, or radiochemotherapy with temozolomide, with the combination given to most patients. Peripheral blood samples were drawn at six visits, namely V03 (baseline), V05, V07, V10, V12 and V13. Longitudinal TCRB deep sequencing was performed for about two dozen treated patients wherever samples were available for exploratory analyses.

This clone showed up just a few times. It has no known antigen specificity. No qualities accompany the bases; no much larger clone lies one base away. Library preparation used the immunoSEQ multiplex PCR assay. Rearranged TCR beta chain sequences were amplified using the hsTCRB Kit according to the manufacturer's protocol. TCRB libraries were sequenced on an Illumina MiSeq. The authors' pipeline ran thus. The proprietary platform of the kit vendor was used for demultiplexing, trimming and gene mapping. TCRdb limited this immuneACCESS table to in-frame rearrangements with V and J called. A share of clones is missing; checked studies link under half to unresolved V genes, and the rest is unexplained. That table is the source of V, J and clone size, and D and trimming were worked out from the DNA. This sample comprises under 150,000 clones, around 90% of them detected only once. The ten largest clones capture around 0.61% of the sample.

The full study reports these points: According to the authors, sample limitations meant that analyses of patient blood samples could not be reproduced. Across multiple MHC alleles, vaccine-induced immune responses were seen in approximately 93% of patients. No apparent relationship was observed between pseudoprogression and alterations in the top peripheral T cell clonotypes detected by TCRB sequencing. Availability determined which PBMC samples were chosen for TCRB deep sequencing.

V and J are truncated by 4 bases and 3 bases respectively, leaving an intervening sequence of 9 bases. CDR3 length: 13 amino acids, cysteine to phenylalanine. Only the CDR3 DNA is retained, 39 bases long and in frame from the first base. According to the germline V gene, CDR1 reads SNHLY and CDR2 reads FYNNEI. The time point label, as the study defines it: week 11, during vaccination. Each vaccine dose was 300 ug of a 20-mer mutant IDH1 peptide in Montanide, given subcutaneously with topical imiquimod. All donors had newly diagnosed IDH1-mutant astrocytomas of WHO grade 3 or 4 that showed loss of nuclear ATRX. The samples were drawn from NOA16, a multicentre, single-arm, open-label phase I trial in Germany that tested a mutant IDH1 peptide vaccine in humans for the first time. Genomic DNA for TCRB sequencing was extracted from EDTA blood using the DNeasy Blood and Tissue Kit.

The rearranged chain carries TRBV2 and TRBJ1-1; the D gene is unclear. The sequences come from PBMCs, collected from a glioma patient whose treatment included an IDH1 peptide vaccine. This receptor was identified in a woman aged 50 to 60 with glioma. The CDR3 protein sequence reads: CASSVTVDTEAFF. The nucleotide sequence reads TGTGCCAGCAGTGTAACCGTTGACACTGAAGCTTTCTTT.